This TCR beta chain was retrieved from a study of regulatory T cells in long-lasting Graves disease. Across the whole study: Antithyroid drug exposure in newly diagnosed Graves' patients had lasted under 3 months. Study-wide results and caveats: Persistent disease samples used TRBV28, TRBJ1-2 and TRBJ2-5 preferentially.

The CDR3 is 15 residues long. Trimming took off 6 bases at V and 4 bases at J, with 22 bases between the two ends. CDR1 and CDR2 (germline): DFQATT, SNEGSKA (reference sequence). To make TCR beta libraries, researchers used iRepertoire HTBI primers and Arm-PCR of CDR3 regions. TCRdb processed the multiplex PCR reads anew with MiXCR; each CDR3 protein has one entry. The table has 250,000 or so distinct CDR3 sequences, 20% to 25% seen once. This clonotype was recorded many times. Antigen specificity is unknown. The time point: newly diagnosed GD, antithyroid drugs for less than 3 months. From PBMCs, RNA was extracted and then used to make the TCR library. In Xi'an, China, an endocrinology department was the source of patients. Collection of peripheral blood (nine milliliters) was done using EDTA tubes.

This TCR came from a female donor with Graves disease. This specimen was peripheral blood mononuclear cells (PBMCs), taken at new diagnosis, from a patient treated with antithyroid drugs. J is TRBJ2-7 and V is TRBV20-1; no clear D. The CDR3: CSALLLSGRRYEQYF. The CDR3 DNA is TGCAGTGCCCTGCTTTTAAGTGGGCGGCGGTACGAGCAGTACTTC.